One and the same sample provided the 24 T cell receptor beta chains below, sequenced in a study of beta chain features in type 1 diabetes. All of the isolated RNA was reverse transcribed, so expressed TCRB transcripts were sequenced. Assay: immunoSEQ multiplex PCR; the TCRdb copy retains only in-frame clones and omits some. The repertoire holds 300,000 to 450,000 clones, with roughly 13% as singletons. Sequencing used naive CD4+ T cells from blood. All receptors derive from a man aged 18-30 years in good health.

The J gene is TRBJ2-5, the V gene TRBV7-2, with 8 bases aligning to TRBD2. The germline gives CDR1 SGHTA, CDR2 FQGNSA. The CDR3 totals 15 residues. Germline trimming cut 2 bases from V and 2 bases from J; bases unmatched to any gene: 4. For the CDR3, the DNA is TGTGCCAGCAGCTTAAGGCGGGGGGAACAAGAGACCCAGTACTTC. Its protein is CASSLRRGEQETQYF.

The chain couples TRBV29-1 to TRBJ2-6, with 8 positions matching TRBD1. The CDR3 contains 17 residues. Looked up from germline, CDR1 is SQVTM and CDR2 is ANQGSEA. V trimming: 7 bases; J trimming: 0 bases; junction bases outside the gene matches: 11. The DNA of the CDR3 is TGCAGCGCCCGGGCGGGACAGGACCCCTCTGGGGCCAACGTCCTGACTTTC. Translating it yields CSARAGQDPSGANVLTF.

V and J are TRBV7-9 and TRBJ1-1; tentative D call: TRBD1 (5 bases). The V gene's germline CDR1 is SEHNR and CDR2 FQNEAQ (reference sequence). With 6 bases removed from V and 5 bases from J, the gap between germline ends came to 13 bases. This CDR3 contains 13 residues. CDR3 sequence: CASSKNQGTEAFF. CDR3 coding DNA: TGTGCCAGCAGTAAGAACCAGGGTACTGAAGCTTTCTTT.

This clone was observed a handful of times. CDR3 residues: CASKTGQGIDEQYF. For the CDR3, the DNA is TGTGCCAGCAAGACGGGACAGGGTATCGACGAGCAGTACTTC. J is TRBJ2-7 and V is TRBV7-2; 9 bases fit TRBD1. V was clipped by 7 bases and J by 5 bases; unmatched bases: 9. Germline CDR1 is SGHTA and CDR2 is FQGNSA. CDR3 size: 14 residues.

The genes are TRBV4-2 and TRBJ2-7; D might be TRBD1 (6 bases). Germline V lookup: CDR1 LGHNA, CDR2 YNFKEQ. The CDR3 loop spans 15 amino acids. The V end was cut by 4 bases, the J end by 0 bases, with 13 bases between. CDR3 DNA sequence: TGTGCCAGCAGCCTTCCAGGGGCTAGCTCCTACGAGCAGTACTTC. Amino acid sequence: CASSLPGASSYEQYF.

This clone was seen more than once but under ten times. The chain joins TRBV29-1 to TRBJ1-1; 7 bases match TRBD1. CDR1 and CDR2 (germline): SQVTM, ANQGSEA. The length of the CDR3 is 13 residues. The ends lost 7 bases at V and 5 bases at J; junction bases unmatched: 10. CDR3 in amino acids: CSADRTGRTEAFF. Here the CDR3 DNA reads TGCAGCGCCGACAGGACAGGTCGGACTGAAGCTTTCTTT.

This chain uses TRBV7-2 with TRBJ2-4; TRBD2 is a possible D gene (6 bases). The V end was cut by 2 bases, the J end by 7 bases, with 15 bases between. Germline loops: CDR1 SGHTA, CDR2 FQGNSA. This CDR3 has 15 residues. The CDR3 DNA reads as TGTGCCAGCAGCTTAAGCGTCGGGAGTGAGAACATTCAGTACTTC. It codes for CASSLSVGSENIQYF.

This chain links TRBV19 with TRBJ2-5, with D possibly being TRBD1 (5 bases). Looked up from germline, CDR1 is LNHDA and CDR2 is SQIVND (reference sequence). With 3 bases removed from V and 5 bases from J, the gap between germline ends came to 7 bases. The CDR3 is 12 amino acids. The CDR3 spells CASSMKGETQYF. DNA for the CDR3: TGTGCCAGTAGTATGAAGGGGGAGACCCAGTACTTC.

The rearrangement joins TRBV11-3 to TRBJ2-1, with 11 bases fitting TRBD1. Germline CDR1 is SGHNT and CDR2 is YENEEA. With V trimmed by 0 bases and J by 6 bases, 1 base remained unmatched. The CDR3 is 15 amino acids. CDR3 coding DNA: TGTGCCAGCAGCTTAGAGGGGACAGGGGGCAATGAGCAGTTCTTC. Translation: CASSLEGTGGNEQFF.

In its sample, this clone was seen a few times. The rearrangement links TRBV9 to TRBJ2-1; 7 nucleotides match TRBD2. CDR3 length: 14 residues. The V segment lost 0 bases and the J segment 9 bases; nucleotides outside the gene matches: 6. CDR1 is SGDLS, CDR2 YYNGEE, per germline. Written as DNA, the CDR3 is TGTGCCAGCAGCGTAGCGGGGGGTGGTCCTGAGCAGTTCTTC. Its protein is CASSVAGGGPEQFF.

This clone occurred a few times. V and J are TRBV6-1 and TRBJ2-3, with D possibly being TRBD2 (5 bases). This CDR3 is built from 14 residues. Germline loops: CDR1 MNHNS, CDR2 SASEGT. Trimming took off 5 bases at V and 3 bases at J, with 12 bases between the two ends. In DNA form, the CDR3 reads TGTGCCAGCAGTTTGGACGGGGTAACAGATACGCAGTATTTT. This gives the protein CASSLDGVTDTQYF.

This sequence joins TRBV6-1 and TRBJ1-2; D ambiguous. Germline CDR1 reads MNHNS; CDR2 reads SASEGT. Trimming removed 3 bases from V and 6 bases from J, with 11 bases in between. This CDR3 comprises 13 residues. DNA for the CDR3: TGTGCCAGCAGTGAGCGGGGTCCGGATGGCTACACCTTC. Translating it yields CASSERGPDGYTF.

The chain recombines TRBV7-2 with TRBJ2-7, with TRBD2 matching 7 bases. The CDR3 is 14 amino acids. Germline trimming cut 6 bases from V and 3 bases from J; bases unmatched to any gene: 8. Germline V CDR1 and CDR2: SGHTA, FQGNSA. The CDR3 bases are TGTGCCAGCAGTCAGCTTGGGGAGGGCTACGAGCAGTACTTC. Its translation is CASSQLGEGYEQYF.

In this sample, this clone turned up a few times. The V call is TRBV19, the J call TRBJ2-1; 16 nucleotides line up with TRBD2. CDR1 LNHDA and CDR2 SQIVND come from the germline V gene (reference sequence). V was pared by 9 bases and J by 0 bases, with 5 bases of the junction left unmatched. CDR3 length equals 17 residues. CDR3 sequence (DNA): TGTGCCAGCTGGGGACTAGCGGGGGGGAACTCCTACAATGAGCAGTTCTTC. Residues: CASWGLAGGNSYNEQFF.

This clone has only a few counts. A read error may account for a junction end that differs from germline. This chain uses TRBV15 with TRBJ2-7, with D possibly TRBD1 on 5 matching bases. The CDR3 has 14 residues. The germline gives CDR1 LNHNV, CDR2 YYDKDF (reference sequence). CDR3 region: CATSREQVRNEQYF. The CDR3 nucleotides are TGTGCCACCAGCCGAGAACAGGTCCGGAACGAGCAGTACTTC.

The sample holds a few counts of this clone. The chain couples TRBV7-2 to TRBJ2-7; a weak D match, TRBD2 (7 bases). The CDR3 is 13 amino acids. Germline CDR1 is SGHTA and CDR2 is FQGNSA. The germline V and J ends were trimmed by 5 bases and 7 bases, with 15 bases remaining between them. CDR3 bases: TGTGCCAGCAGCCCAAGGGGGGGTGGTGAGCAGTACTTC. Translated: CASSPRGGGEQYF.

This clone was counted between two and nine times. This CDR3 is also generated by other DNA sequences in the sample. For the CDR3, the DNA is TGTGCCAGCAGTTTATCGGACAGGGGTTACGAGCAGTACTTC. Protein: CASSLSDRGYEQYF. The rearrangement joins TRBV28 to TRBJ2-7; 9 bases align to TRBD1. The CDR3 loop spans 14 amino acids. Trimming at V came to 1 base and at J to 4 bases, leaving 2 bases not matched to a gene. Per germline, CDR1 MDHEN and CDR2 SYDVKM.

J is TRBJ1-1 and V is TRBV30; a possible D gene is TRBD1 (5 bases). Trimming took 0 bases from V and 9 from J, leaving 14 bases between them. The CDR3 contains 13 residues. The V gene's germline CDR1 is GTSNPN and CDR2 SVGIG (reference sequence). The CDR3 DNA sequence: TGTGCCTGGAGTGTAAGGGGATCTGGTAAAGCTTTCTTT. Its translation is CAWSVRGSGKAFF.

This clone has a handful of counts. The rearrangement uses TRBV28 and TRBJ2-3; D is possibly TRBD1 (5 bases). This CDR3 contains 13 residues. Germline lookup yields CDR1 MDHEN and CDR2 SYDVKM. V was shortened by 8 bases and J by 0 bases, with 9 bases between the two germline ends. CDR3 sequence: CASVQGSTDTQYF. DNA of the CDR3: TGTGCCAGCGTTCAGGGCAGCACAGATACGCAGTATTTT.

This clone was counted only a few times. This chain joins TRBV18 and TRBJ1-1; D gene uncertain. V dropped 2 bases and J dropped 4 bases, with 14 bases sitting between them. The CDR3 spans 15 residues. The germline V gene encodes CDR1 KGHSH and CDR2 LQKENI. The CDR3 nucleotides read TGTGCCAGCTCACCAAGTTCGGGAAGCGGCACTGAAGCTTTCTTT. Translating gives CASSPSSGSGTEAFF.

This CDR3 is CASRRQGFSPGDTQYF. DNA of the CDR3: TGTGCCAGCAGGCGACAGGGTTTCTCACCCGGGGATACGCAGTATTTT. The V gene is TRBV7-2, the J gene TRBJ2-3; 7 bases are a match to TRBD1. The ends lost 6 bases at V and 6 bases at J; junction bases unmatched: 15. Looked up from germline, CDR1 is SGHTA and CDR2 is FQGNSA. The CDR3 extends over 16 amino acids.

This clone came up a few times. The J gene is TRBJ2-5, the V gene TRBV7-3, with 8 bases fitting TRBD1. V dropped 5 bases and J dropped 2; count of bases not matched to a gene: 4. CDR3 length equals 14 residues. Germline values: CDR1 SGHTA, CDR2 FQGTGA. CDR3 sequence (DNA): TGTGCCAGCAGCCAAGACAGGGGACAAGAGACCCAGTACTTC. It is translated as CASSQDRGQETQYF. Based on the CDR3 plus reference TRBV7-3 and TRBJ2-5, the full variable domain is GAGVSQTPSNKVTEKGKYVELRCDPISGHTALYWYRQSLGQGPEFLIYFQGTGAADDSGLPNDRFFAVRPEGSVSTLKIQRTERGDSAVYLCASSQDRGQETQYFGPGTRLLVL.

The chain combines TRBV9 with TRBJ2-1; 11 bases are a match to TRBD2. Germline-derived CDR1 and CDR2 are SGDLS and YYNGEE. The CDR3 is made up of 16 amino acids. The trim removed 0 bases at V and 2 bases at J, leaving 1 base unmatched. DNA for the CDR3: TGTGCCAGCAGCGTAGGGACTAGCGGGCCCTACAATGAGCAGTTCTTC. Amino acid sequence: CASSVGTSGPYNEQFF.

The genes are TRBV30 and TRBJ1-2; 8 bases are a match to TRBD1. Germline CDR1 and CDR2: GTSNPN and SVGIG (reference sequence). Losses at the gene ends were 2 bases for V and 3 bases for J; bases not matched to a gene: 8. This CDR3 comprises 15 residues. In nucleotides, the CDR3 is TGTGCCTGGAGTAGAGGAAGGGGACAGGACTATGGCTACACCTTC. The encoded protein is CAWSRGRGQDYGYTF. The full variable domain, with the rest looked up from reference TRBV30 and TRBJ1-2, is SQTIHQWPATLVQPVGSPLSLECTVEGTSNPNLYWYRQAAGRGLQLLFYSVGIGQISSEVPQNLSASRPQDRQFILSSKKLLLSDSGFYLCAWSRGRGQDYGYTFGSGTRLTVV.